The clone carrying this T cell receptor beta chain was picked up many times. Its antigen is not known. These data come from a study of T-cell reconstitution after alpha-beta-depleted transplantation in children. Study-wide results and limits: Several hundred graft clones that had expanded were reportedly the source of alpha-beta T cells about two months after transplant. At the one-year point after transplant, T-cell counts and TCRbeta diversity were found to come mostly from T cells that had been newly produced. Diversity of TCRbeta at day 60 was high in some patients, arising from surviving recipient T cells and thymic progenitors.

Unique molecular identifiers were used in preparing the TCRbeta library. TCRdb ran MiXCR on the PCR reads and lists one entry per CDR3 protein. The table records approximately 1,000,000 distinct CDR3 sequences, about 26% of them present only once. The CDR3 extends over 15 amino acids. The ends lost 4 bases at V and 1 base at J; junction bases unmatched: 7. Germline V CDR1 and CDR2: SGHRS, YFSETQ. The clonotype originates from a boy under two years old who had a stem cell transplant for SCID, so the T cells may come from the graft donor. V gene TRBV5-1 combines with J gene TRBJ1-1; TRBD1 matches 7 bases. Sequencing was performed on PBMCs, mostly from graft donor cells, taken 360 days after TCRalphabeta/CD19-depleted stem cell transplant. DNA of the CDR3: TGCGCCAGCAGCCCTAGGACAGGAGGGAACACTGAAGCTTTCTTT. It codes for CASSPRTGGNTEAFF.